The clone carrying this T cell receptor (beta chain) was seen only a few times. Its antigen is not known. With 7 bases removed from V and 2 bases from J, the gap between germline ends came to 12 bases. The CDR3 sequence is 14 residues long. Germline-derived CDR1 and CDR2 are LNHDA and SQIVND (reference sequence). This sample was included in a study of T cell repertoires in cytomegalovirus infection. Turning to the study itself: It was recently identified HLA-C-restricted and well-studied HLA-B-restricted CMV epitopes that the study used. Indications came from public TCR beta signatures; they pointed to CMV infection and to a matching HLA type. Broader study findings: HLA-C-restricted CMV clonotypes gave the most frequent clonotype in two of eight donors. Totalled public TCR beta family frequency picked out people who carried CMV plus the relevant HLA.

TCRdb called the reads again in MiXCR, with one record for every CDR3 protein. Here the sample spans 300,000 or so distinct CDR3 sequences, roughly 25% being singletons. The receptor comes from a human donor in good health (CMV status not recorded). Some clones in this sample may be carry-over from other donors' samples. This sequence joins TRBV19 and TRBJ1-3, with TRBD1 as a possible D gene (6 bases). Sequenced material: cultured PBMCs, taken from culture after CMV antigen stimulation. CDR3 bases: TGTGCCAGTATCGACAGGCCGCCTGGAAACACCATATATTTT. Protein product: CASIDRPPGNTIYF.